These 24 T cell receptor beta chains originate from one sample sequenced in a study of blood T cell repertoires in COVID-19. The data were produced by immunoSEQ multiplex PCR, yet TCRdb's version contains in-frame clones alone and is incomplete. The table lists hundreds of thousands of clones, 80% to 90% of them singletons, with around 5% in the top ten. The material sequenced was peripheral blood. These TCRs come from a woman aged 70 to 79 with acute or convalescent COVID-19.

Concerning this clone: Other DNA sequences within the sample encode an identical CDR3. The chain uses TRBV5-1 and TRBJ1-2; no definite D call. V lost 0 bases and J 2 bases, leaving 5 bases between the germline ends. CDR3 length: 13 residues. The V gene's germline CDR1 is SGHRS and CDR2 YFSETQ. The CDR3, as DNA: TGCGCCAGCAGCTTGGGGCAAAACTATGGCTACACCTTC. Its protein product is CASSLGQNYGYTF.

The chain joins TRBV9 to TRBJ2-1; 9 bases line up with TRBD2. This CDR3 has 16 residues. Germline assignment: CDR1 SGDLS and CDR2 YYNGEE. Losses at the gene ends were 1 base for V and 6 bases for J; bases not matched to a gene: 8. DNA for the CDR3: TGTGCCAGCAGCGTATTGGTCGGGACTAGCTTCAATGAGCAGTTCTTC. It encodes CASSVLVGTSFNEQFF.

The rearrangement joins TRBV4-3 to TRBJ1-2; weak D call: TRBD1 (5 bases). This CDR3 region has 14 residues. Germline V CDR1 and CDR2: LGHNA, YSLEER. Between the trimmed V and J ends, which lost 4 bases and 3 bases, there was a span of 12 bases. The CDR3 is CASSPPARDYGYTF. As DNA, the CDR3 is TGCGCCAGCAGCCCTCCGGCCAGGGACTATGGCTACACCTTC.

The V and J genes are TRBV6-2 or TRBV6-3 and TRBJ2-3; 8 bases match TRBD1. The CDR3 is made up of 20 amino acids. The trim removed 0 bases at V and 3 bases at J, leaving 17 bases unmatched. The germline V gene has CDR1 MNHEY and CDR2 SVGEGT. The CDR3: CASSYSGQASRGVRTDTQYF. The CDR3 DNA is TGTGCCAGCAGTTACTCGGGACAGGCCTCTCGAGGTGTGCGGACAGATACGCAGTATTTT.

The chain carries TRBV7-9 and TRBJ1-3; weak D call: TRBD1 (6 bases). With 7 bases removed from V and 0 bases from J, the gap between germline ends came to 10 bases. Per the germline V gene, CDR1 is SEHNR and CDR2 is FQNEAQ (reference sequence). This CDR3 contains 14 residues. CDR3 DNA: TGTGCCAGCAAGGGGGGGAGCTCTGGAAACACCATATATTTT. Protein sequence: CASKGGSSGNTIYF.

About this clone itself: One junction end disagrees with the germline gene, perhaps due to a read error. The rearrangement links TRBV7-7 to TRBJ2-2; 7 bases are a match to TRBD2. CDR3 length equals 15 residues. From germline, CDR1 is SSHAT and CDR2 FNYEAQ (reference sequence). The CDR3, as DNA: TGTGCTAGCAGCTTATCGGTCGGGGGGAGCCGGGAGCTGTTTTTT. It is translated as CASSLSVGGSRELFF.

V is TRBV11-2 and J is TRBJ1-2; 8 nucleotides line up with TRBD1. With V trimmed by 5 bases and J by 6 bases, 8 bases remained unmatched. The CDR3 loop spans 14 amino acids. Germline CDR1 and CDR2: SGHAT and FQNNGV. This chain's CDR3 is CASSPRTGRDGYTF. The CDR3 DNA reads TGTGCCAGCAGCCCGAGGACAGGGAGGGATGGCTACACCTTC.

CDR3 sequence reads: CASSILGQGDEKLFF. In nucleotides, the CDR3 is TGTGCCAGTAGTATATTAGGGCAGGGTGATGAAAAACTGTTTTTT. J is TRBJ1-4 and V is TRBV19; D is possibly TRBD1 (5 bases). This CDR3 spans 15 amino acids. Germline CDR1 LNHDA, CDR2 SQIVND (reference sequence). Deletions cut 2 bases from V and 6 bases from J, with 13 bases between.

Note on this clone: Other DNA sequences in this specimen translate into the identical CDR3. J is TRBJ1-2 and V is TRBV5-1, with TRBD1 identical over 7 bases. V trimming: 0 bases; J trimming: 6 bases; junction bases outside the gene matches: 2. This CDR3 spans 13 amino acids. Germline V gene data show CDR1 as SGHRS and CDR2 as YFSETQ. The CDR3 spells CASSLGTGNGYTF. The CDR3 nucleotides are TGCGCCAGCAGCTTGGGGACAGGCAATGGCTACACCTTC.

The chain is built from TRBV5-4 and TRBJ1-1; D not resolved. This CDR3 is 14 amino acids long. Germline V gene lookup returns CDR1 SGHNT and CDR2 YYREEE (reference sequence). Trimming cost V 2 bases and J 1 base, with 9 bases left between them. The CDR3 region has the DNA TGTGCCAGCAGCTTCAAGGCGGGGAACACTGAAGCTTTCTTT. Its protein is CASSFKAGNTEAFF.

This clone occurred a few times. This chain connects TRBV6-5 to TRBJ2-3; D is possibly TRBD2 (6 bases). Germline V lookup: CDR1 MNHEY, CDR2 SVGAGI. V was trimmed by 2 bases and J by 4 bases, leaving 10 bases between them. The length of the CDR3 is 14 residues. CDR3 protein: CASSYNSGADTQYF. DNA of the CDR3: TGTGCCAGCAGTTACAATTCGGGGGCAGATACGCAGTATTTT.

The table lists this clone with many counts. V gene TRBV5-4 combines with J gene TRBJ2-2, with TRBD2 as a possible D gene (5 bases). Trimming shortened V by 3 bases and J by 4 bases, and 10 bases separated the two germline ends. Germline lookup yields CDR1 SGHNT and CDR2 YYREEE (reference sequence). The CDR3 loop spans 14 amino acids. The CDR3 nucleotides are TGTGCCAGCAGCTCGGGATTCGGCACCGGGGAGCTGTTTTTT. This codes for CASSSGFGTGELFF.

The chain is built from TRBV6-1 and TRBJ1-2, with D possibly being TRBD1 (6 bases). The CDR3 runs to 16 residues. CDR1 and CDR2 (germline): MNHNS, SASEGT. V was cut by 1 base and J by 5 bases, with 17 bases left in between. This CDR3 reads CASSEVGGALGYGYTF. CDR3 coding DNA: TGTGCCAGCAGTGAAGTGGGGGGGGCCCTAGGTTATGGCTACACCTTC.

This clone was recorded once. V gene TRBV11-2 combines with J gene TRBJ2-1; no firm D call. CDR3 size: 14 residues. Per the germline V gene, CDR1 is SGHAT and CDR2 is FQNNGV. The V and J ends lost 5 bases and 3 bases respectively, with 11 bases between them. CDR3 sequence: CASSPAAYYNEQFF. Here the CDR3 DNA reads TGTGCCAGCAGCCCCGCGGCCTACTACAATGAGCAGTTCTTC.

The DNA for the CDR3 is TGTGCCAGCAGTGAATCCCCAGCGGGGGGGCCGGGGAATGAGCAGTTCTTC. Encoded protein: CASSESPAGGPGNEQFF. The chain couples TRBV6-1 to TRBJ2-1; TRBD2 aligns across 10 bases. The CDR3 runs to 17 residues. Per the germline V gene, CDR1 is MNHNS and CDR2 is SASEGT. The V segment lost 2 bases and the J segment 7 bases; nucleotides outside the gene matches: 11.

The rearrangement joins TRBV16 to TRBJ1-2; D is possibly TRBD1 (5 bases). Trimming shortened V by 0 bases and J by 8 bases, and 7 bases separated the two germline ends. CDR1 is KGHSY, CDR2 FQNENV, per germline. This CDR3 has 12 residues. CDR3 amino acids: CASSQSGVGYTF. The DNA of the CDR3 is TGTGCCAGCAGCCAATCAGGGGTCGGCTACACCTTC.

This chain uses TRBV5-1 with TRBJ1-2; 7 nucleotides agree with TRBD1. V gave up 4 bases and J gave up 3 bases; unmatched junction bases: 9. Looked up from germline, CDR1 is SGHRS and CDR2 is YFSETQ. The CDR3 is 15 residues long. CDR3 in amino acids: CASSIQTGSYYGYTF. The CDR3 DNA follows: TGCGCCAGCAGCATTCAGACAGGGTCTTACTATGGCTACACCTTC.

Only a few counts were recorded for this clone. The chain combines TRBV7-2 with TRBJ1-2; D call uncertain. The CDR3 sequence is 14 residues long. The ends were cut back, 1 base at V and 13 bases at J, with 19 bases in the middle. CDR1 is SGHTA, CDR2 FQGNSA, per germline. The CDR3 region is CASSLEAASSRGTF. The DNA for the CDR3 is TGTGCCAGCAGCTTAGAGGCAGCGTCAAGCCGTGGCACCTTC.

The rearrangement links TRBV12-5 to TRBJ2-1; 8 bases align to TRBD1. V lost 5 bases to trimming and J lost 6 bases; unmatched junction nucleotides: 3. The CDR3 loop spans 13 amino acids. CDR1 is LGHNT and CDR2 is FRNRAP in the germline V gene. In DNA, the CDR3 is TGTGCTAGTGGTATTGGACAGGGCAATGAGCAGTTCTTC. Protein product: CASGIGQGNEQFF. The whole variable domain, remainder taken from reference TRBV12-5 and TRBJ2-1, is DARVTQTPRHKVTEMGQEVTMRCQPILGHNTVFWYRQTMMQGLELLAYFRNRAPLDDSGMPKDRFSAEMPDATLATLKIQPSEPRDSAVYFCASGIGQGNEQFFGPGTRLTVL.

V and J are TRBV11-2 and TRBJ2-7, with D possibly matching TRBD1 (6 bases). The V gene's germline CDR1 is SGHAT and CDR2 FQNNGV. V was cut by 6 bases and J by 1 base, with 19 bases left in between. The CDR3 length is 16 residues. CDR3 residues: CASRLRPRDKSYEQYF. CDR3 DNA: TGTGCCAGCAGACTCCGGCCCCGGGACAAGTCCTACGAGCAGTACTTC. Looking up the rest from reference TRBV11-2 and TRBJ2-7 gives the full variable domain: EAGVAQSPRYKIIEKRQSVAFWCNPISGHATLYWYQQILGQGPKLLIQFQNNGVVDDSQLPKDRFSAERLKGVDSTLKIQPAKLEDSAVYLCASRLRPRDKSYEQYFGPGTRLTVT.

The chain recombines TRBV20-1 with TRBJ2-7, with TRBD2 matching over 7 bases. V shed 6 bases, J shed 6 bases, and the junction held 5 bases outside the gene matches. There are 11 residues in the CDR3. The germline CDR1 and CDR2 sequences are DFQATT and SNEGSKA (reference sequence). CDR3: CSAQTSSEQYF. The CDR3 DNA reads TGCAGTGCCCAGACTAGCTCCGAGCAGTACTTC.

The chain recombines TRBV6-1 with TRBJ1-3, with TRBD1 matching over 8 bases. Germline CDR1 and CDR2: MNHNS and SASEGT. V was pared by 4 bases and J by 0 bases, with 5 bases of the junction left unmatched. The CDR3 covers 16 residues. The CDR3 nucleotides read TGTGCCAGCAGTGGGGACAGGTTCAGCTCTGGAAACACCATATATTTT. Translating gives CASSGDRFSSGNTIYF.

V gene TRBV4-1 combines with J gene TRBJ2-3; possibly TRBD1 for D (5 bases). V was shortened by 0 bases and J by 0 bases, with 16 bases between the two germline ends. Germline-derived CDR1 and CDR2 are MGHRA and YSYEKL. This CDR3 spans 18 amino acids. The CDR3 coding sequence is TGCGCCAGCAGCCAAGACCTAAGGACAACCCTTAGCACAGATACGCAGTATTTT. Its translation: CASSQDLRTTLSTDTQYF.

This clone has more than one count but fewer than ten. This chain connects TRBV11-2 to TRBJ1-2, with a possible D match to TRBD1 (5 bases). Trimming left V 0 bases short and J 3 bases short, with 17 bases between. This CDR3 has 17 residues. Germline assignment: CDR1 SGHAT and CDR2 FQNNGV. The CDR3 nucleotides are TGTGCCAGCAGCTTAGATCTGGGGGGGTCCTTCTACTATGGCTACACCTTC. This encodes CASSLDLGGSFYYGYTF.